The present TCR beta chain was sequenced within a study of low-dose radiotherapy and immunotherapy resistance in tumors. About the study: A dose of 1 Gy per fraction every two weeks went to Cohort 2, totaling 13 Gy over 26 weeks. The study administered intravenous cyclophosphamide at 200 mg/m2 every two weeks, one day ahead of radiation and immunotherapy.

Germline lookup yields CDR1 MNHEY and CDR2 SVGEGT. Trimming removed 7 bases at V and 4 bases at J, with 16 bases between. CDR3 length: 14 amino acids. Stated time point: before trial treatment. All of the donors were given nivolumab, ipilimumab, aspirin, low-dose cyclophosphamide and low-dose radiotherapy as part of RACIN, a single-arm trial. First-strand cDNA relied on TRAV- and TRBV-specific primers spanning alpha and beta chains. Both a constant-region primer and a V-primer adapter served to amplify TCRs across roughly 20 PCR cycles. TCRdb re-derived calls from the reads in MiXCR, one entry per CDR3 protein. The sample carries 55,000 to 65,000 distinct CDR3 sequences, less than 30% recorded once. In its sample, this clonotype was seen many times.

Sequences were derived from PBMCs, sampled before treatment. The sequence was obtained from a male donor with rectosigmoid adenocarcinoma. The genes are TRBV6-2 or TRBV6-3 and TRBJ1-2, with D hard to call. The CDR3 coding sequence is TGTGCCAGCACCCCAGGCGCGGCAAGCTATGGCTACACCTTC. Translation: CASTPGAASYGYTF.